This T cell receptor (beta chain) comes out of a study of T-cell memory formation after mild COVID-19. Findings of the study overall: Contracting clones localized mainly to CM and EM when CD4+ and mainly to EMRA when CD8+.

Worth noting for this clonotype: Its antigen remains unidentified.

TCRdb recomputed calls from the 5' RACE reads with MiXCR, one row per CDR3 protein. Among roughly 190,000 distinct CDR3 sequences listed, about 17% were seen once. This TCR was recovered from an adult woman who had mild COVID-19 (a few samples of this study predate the infection). Cell type and time point are not known. Sequencing was performed on PBMCs or a T cell subset sorted from them (not recorded which).

The DNA of the CDR3 is TGTGCCAGCAGCCCGATGACACCGGGACTAGAAACCGCAGATACGCAGTATTTT. Amino acid sequence: CASSPMTPGLETADTQYF. The V call is TRBV11-3, the J call TRBJ2-3, with 8 bases that match TRBD2. This CDR3 region has 18 residues. V was pared by 5 bases and J by 4 bases, with 17 bases of the junction left unmatched. The V gene's germline CDR1 is SGHNT and CDR2 YENEEA.